The subject of this entry is one TCR beta chain. What it binds is unknown. 60 Vbeta and 13 Jbeta primers were used in PCR. Here immunoSEQ multiplex PCR was the method, and the copy in TCRdb shows in-frame clones only, minus some. The repertoire holds roughly 150,000 clones, with approximately 83% as singletons. V was trimmed by 0 bases and J by 3 bases, leaving 16 bases between them. Per germline, CDR1 SGDLS and CDR2 YYNGEE. The CDR3 sequence is 17 residues long. This sample was included in a study of cytomegalovirus exposure and HLA in healthy donors. Study-wide results and caveats: According to an earlier analysis, most TCR beta V segments yielded productive rearrangements about 90% or about 30% of the time. Later work found most CMV-associated TCR beta chains apparently HLA-restricted. Follow-up analysis later connected one missense variant in DCLRE1C with trimming of TCR beta V- and J-genes.

The V gene is TRBV9, the J gene TRBJ2-1; tentatively, D is TRBD2 (5 bases). This sequence was found in a woman under 30 in good health and CMV-seronegative. Sequenced material: PBMCs. The CDR3 coding sequence is TGTGCCAGCAGCGTAGTGGGAGAGATCCGGCACTACAATGAGCAGTTCTTC. This encodes CASSVVGEIRHYNEQFF.